This T cell receptor (beta chain) was profiled in a study of cytomegalovirus exposure and HLA in healthy donors. The CDR3 spans 15 residues. J was trimmed by 3 bases and V by 2 bases; bases with no gene match: 7. Germline V lookup: CDR1 GTSNPN, CDR2 SVGIG (reference sequence). Sequencing was performed with immunoSEQ multiplex PCR; in TCRdb, only in-frame clones are kept and a portion is missing. The table shows approximately 200,000 clones, with 85% to 95% occurring only once. The clonotype was recovered from a woman younger than 35 in good health and CMV-seronegative. Sequences were obtained from PBMCs. The chain uses TRBV30 and TRBJ1-2; 9 nucleotides match TRBD1. The CDR3 is CAWSPNRGQDYGYTF. CDR3 coding DNA: TGTGCCTGGAGTCCAAACAGGGGGCAGGACTATGGCTACACCTTC.